One sample yielded the 18 T cell receptor beta chains listed below, sequenced in a study of blood T cell repertoires in COVID-19. TCRdb's copy holds only in-frame clones and misses some; the assay was immunoSEQ multiplex PCR. Seen here are fewer than 150,000 clones, 88% observed once, and the top ten hold under 12%. Sequences were obtained from peripheral blood. The receptors here all came from a man in his fifties with active or convalescent COVID-19.

The chain couples TRBV6-4 to TRBJ2-2; a weak D match, TRBD2 (6 bases). The germline V gene has CDR1 MRHNA and CDR2 SNTAGT. This CDR3 has 14 amino acids. Trimming cost V 6 bases and J 0 bases, with 8 bases left between them. This CDR3 is CASRAGANTGELFF. CDR3 DNA sequence: TGTGCCAGCAGAGCGGGTGCGAACACCGGGGAGCTGTTTTTT.

The chain joins TRBV7-2 to TRBJ1-6; no definite D call. Germline V CDR1 and CDR2: SGHTA, FQGNSA. The CDR3 loop spans 15 amino acids. V lost 1 base to trimming and J lost 2 bases, with 6 bases between them. CDR3 amino acids: CASSLGAAYNSPLHF. The CDR3 DNA is TGTGCCAGCAGCTTAGGGGCAGCCTATAATTCACCCCTCCACTTT.

The genes are TRBV18 and TRBJ2-3; D not resolved. CDR1 and CDR2 (germline): KGHSH, LQKENI. The CDR3 is 14 residues long. The V gene lost 1 base and the J gene lost 0 bases, with 5 bases spanning the gap. The CDR3: CASSPRVSTDTQYF. Written as DNA, the CDR3 is TGTGCCAGCTCACCACGCGTCAGCACAGATACGCAGTATTTT. Together with reference TRBV18 and TRBJ2-3, the CDR3 gives the full variable domain: NAGVMQNPRHLVRRRGQEARLRCSPMKGHSHVYWYRQLPEEGLKFMVYLQKENIIDESGMPKERFSAEFPKEGPSILRIQQVVRGDSAAYFCASSPRVSTDTQYFGPGTRLTVL.

The gene calls are TRBV5-1 and TRBJ1-2; TRBD1 might be the D (6 bases). CDR1 and CDR2 from the germline V gene are SGHRS and YFSETQ. V was pared by 4 bases and J by 8 bases, with 21 bases between. This CDR3 contains 15 residues. CDR3 DNA: TGCGCCAGCAGCGCGGGGGCCCGGCGGATTCACGGCTACACCTTC. This translates into CASSAGARRIHGYTF.

V gene TRBV4-1 combines with J gene TRBJ1-2, with D tentatively TRBD1 (6 bases). Germline CDR1 is MGHRA and CDR2 is YSYEKL. V lost 1 base, J lost 8 bases, and 17 bases lay in between. This CDR3 has 15 amino acids. This CDR3 is CASSQVNARGVGYTF. In nucleotides, the CDR3 is TGCGCCAGCAGCCAAGTCAACGCCAGGGGAGTGGGCTACACCTTC.

The chain links TRBV6-4 to TRBJ2-2; 7 bases are a match to TRBD1. J lost 0 bases, V lost 2 bases, and 15 bases had no gene match. The CDR3 has 20 amino acids. Germline loops: CDR1 MRHNA, CDR2 SNTAGT. For the CDR3, the DNA is TGTGCCAGCAGTGACCCGGGACAGTGGGACCTCAAGTCGAACACCGGGGAGCTGTTTTTT. Translated, it gives CASSDPGQWDLKSNTGELFF.

J is TRBJ1-4 and V is TRBV27, with TRBD1 matching 10 bases. Germline V gene data show CDR1 as MNHEY and CDR2 as SMNVEV (reference sequence). This CDR3 has 15 amino acids. V lost 6 bases and J lost 6; bases outside the gene matches: 7. The CDR3 here is CASSSRDRGYEKLFF. The DNA of the CDR3 is TGTGCCAGCAGCTCCCGGGACAGGGGCTATGAAAAACTGTTTTTT. Full variable domain (rest looked up from reference TRBV27 and TRBJ1-4): EAQVTQNPRYLITVTGKKLTVTCSQNMNHEYMSWYRQDPGLGLRQIYYSMNVEVTDKGDVPEGYKVSRKEKRNFPLILESPSPNQTSLYFCASSSRDRGYEKLFFGSGTQLSVL.

This chain joins TRBV10-3 and TRBJ1-5, with D unclear. The CDR3 covers 14 residues. The V gene lost 0 bases and the J gene lost 6 bases, with 9 bases spanning the gap. Germline CDR1 reads ENHRY; CDR2 reads SYGVKD. CDR3 DNA: TGTGCCATCAGTGAGTCGACGGGGATTCAGCCCCAGCATTTT. Amino acids: CAISESTGIQPQHF.

This chain joins TRBV7-2 and TRBJ1-6, with 10 bases matching TRBD1. Germline V gene data show CDR1 as SGHTA and CDR2 as FQGNSA. J lost 7 bases, V lost 1 base, and 4 bases had no gene match. The CDR3 has 16 residues. The CDR3 DNA reads as TGTGCCAGCAGCTTAGGGACGGGACAGGGGAATTCACCCCTCCACTTT. This gives the protein CASSLGTGQGNSPLHF.

This chain uses TRBV9 with TRBJ2-2; a possible D gene is TRBD2 (5 bases). Germline V CDR1 and CDR2: SGDLS, YYNGEE. The CDR3 is 14 amino acids. V lost 3 bases, J lost 8 bases, and 14 bases lay in between. Here the CDR3 reads CASSAPLEVGELFF. CDR3 bases: TGTGCCAGCAGCGCCCCCTTGGAGGTAGGGGAGCTGTTTTTT.

The chain links TRBV12-5 to TRBJ2-5; TRBD2 matches 9 bases. This CDR3 has 15 residues. V shed 2 bases and J 5 bases; nucleotides not matched to a gene: 6. CDR1 and CDR2 (germline): LGHNT, FRNRAP. The CDR3 reads CASGLLAGEMETQYF. CDR3 DNA sequence: TGTGCTAGTGGTTTGTTAGCGGGAGAAATGGAGACCCAGTACTTC.

The rearrangement links TRBV20-1 to TRBJ2-7, with 8 nucleotides matching TRBD2. Germline assignment: CDR1 DFQATT and CDR2 SNEGSKA (reference sequence). The CDR3 covers 11 residues. DNA for the CDR3: TGCAGCCCGATCCGGGGGGGCGAGCAGTACTTC. This gives the protein CSPIRGGEQYF.

This chain uses TRBV4-1 with TRBJ2-3, with D uncertain. V shed 4 bases and J shed 1 base, with 18 bases lying between them. The CDR3 covers 17 residues. The germline V gene encodes CDR1 MGHRA and CDR2 YSYEKL. The CDR3 reads CASSPKAVGLGTDTQYF. The CDR3 nucleotides are TGCGCCAGCAGCCCTAAGGCGGTGGGTTTGGGCACAGATACGCAGTATTTT.

The genes are TRBV19 and TRBJ2-1; 12 bases map to TRBD1. This CDR3 region has 15 residues. V shed 5 bases and J 9 bases; nucleotides not matched to a gene: 8. Germline CDR1 LNHDA, CDR2 SQIVND (reference sequence). CDR3 nucleotides: TGTGCCAGTAGTTATTCGGGACAGGGGGCGTCTGAGCAGTTCTTC. It specifies CASSYSGQGASEQFF.

The V and J genes are TRBV19 and TRBJ2-5; D perhaps matches TRBD1 (5 bases). CDR1 LNHDA and CDR2 SQIVND come from the germline V gene (reference sequence). CDR3 size: 13 residues. V gave up 4 bases and J gave up 1 base, with 7 bases separating them. The CDR3 sequence is CASSRTLQETQYF. The CDR3 bases are TGTGCCAGTAGTAGGACACTCCAAGAGACCCAGTACTTC.

The chain employs TRBV27 and TRBJ2-1; 11 bases map to TRBD2. Unmatched junction bases numbered 4, after V lost 5 bases and J lost 7 bases. The CDR3 contains 14 residues. Germline V gives CDR1 MNHEY, CDR2 SMNVEV (reference sequence). CDR3 sequence reads: CASSLGLAGNEQFF. Written as DNA, the CDR3 is TGTGCCAGCAGTCTTGGACTAGCGGGTAATGAGCAGTTCTTC.

J is TRBJ2-2 and V is TRBV5-4; no firm D call. This CDR3 is 13 amino acids long. From germline, CDR1 is SGHNT and CDR2 YYREEE (reference sequence). Trimming took 0 bases from V and 9 from J, leaving 9 bases between them. The CDR3 loop reads CASSLAGSRELFF. Here the CDR3 DNA reads TGTGCCAGCAGCTTGGCAGGCTCCCGGGAGCTGTTTTTT.

The chain employs TRBV7-9 and TRBJ1-2; TRBD1 matches at 7 bases. The germline gives CDR1 SEHNR, CDR2 FQNEAQ (reference sequence). J was trimmed by 0 bases and V by 3 bases; bases with no gene match: 1. CDR3 length: 14 residues. As DNA, the CDR3 is TGTGCCAGCAGCTTCACAGGGGCTAACTATGGCTACACCTTC. Translated: CASSFTGANYGYTF. Filled out from reference TRBV7-9 and TRBJ1-2, the complete variable domain reads DTGVSQNPRHKITKRGQNVTFRCDPISEHNRLYWYRQTLGQGPEFLTYFQNEAQLEKSRLLSDRFSAERPKGSFSTLEIQRTEQGDSAMYLCASSFTGANYGYTFGSGTRLTVV.